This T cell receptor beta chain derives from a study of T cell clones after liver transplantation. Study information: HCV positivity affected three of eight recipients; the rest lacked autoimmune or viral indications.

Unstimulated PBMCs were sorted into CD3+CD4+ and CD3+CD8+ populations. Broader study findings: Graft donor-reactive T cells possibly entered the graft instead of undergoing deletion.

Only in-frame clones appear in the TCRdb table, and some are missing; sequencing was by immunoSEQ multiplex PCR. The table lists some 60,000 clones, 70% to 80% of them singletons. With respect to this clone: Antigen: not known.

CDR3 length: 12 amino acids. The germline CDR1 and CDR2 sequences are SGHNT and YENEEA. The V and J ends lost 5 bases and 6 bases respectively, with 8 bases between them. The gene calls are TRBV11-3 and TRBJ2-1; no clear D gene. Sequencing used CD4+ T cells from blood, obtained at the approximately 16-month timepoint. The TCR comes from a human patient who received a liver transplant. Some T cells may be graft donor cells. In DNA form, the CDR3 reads TGTGCCAGCAGCCTAAATTCCAATGAGCAGTTCTTC. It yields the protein CASSLNSNEQFF.